This passage covers 26 T cell receptor beta chains from one sample sequenced in a study of blood T cell repertoires in COVID-19. The table came from immunoSEQ multiplex PCR; TCRdb's copy has only in-frame clones and leaves some out. The data hold 150,000 to 200,000 clones, with 75% to 90% observed a single time. Specimen: peripheral blood. These receptors all come from a woman in her 40s with acute or convalescent COVID-19.

This chain uses TRBV10-3 with TRBJ2-2, with a tentative D call TRBD2 (6 bases). V was pared by 3 bases and J by 4 bases, with 15 bases between. The CDR3 spans 16 residues. The germline gives CDR1 ENHRY, CDR2 SYGVKD. The CDR3 region is CAISDLTRSGTGELFF. The CDR3 DNA sequence: TGTGCCATCAGTGACCTGACTAGATCGGGCACCGGGGAGCTGTTTTTT.

This sequence joins TRBV11-2 and TRBJ2-1; a possible D gene is TRBD2 (6 bases). This CDR3 has 18 amino acids. Germline V gene data show CDR1 as SGHAT and CDR2 as FQNNGV. Trimming removed 3 bases at V and 2 bases at J, with 20 bases between. The CDR3 protein is CASSFLLLAAEAYNEQFF. The CDR3 bases are TGTGCCAGCAGCTTCCTGTTGTTAGCGGCTGAGGCCTACAATGAGCAGTTCTTC.

J is TRBJ2-1 and V is TRBV10-3, with 15 bases fitting TRBD2. Germline lookup yields CDR1 ENHRY and CDR2 SYGVKD. The CDR3 is made up of 23 amino acids. V dropped 2 bases and J dropped 0; count of bases not matched to a gene: 17. The CDR3 DNA reads as TGTGCCATCAGTGAGCAAGGGACTAGCGGGGGGCCCAGGGCCAGGGGCTCCTACAATGAGCAGTTCTTC. It encodes CAISEQGTSGGPRARGSYNEQFF.

This chain joins TRBV19 and TRBJ2-5; 9 bases fit TRBD2. The CDR3 contains 19 residues. J gave up 4 bases and V 3 bases, and 18 bases lay outside the gene matches. Germline-derived CDR1 and CDR2 are LNHDA and SQIVND (reference sequence). The CDR3 protein is CASSITLGTSGRTAETQYF. The CDR3 DNA reads as TGTGCCAGTAGTATTACTCTTGGCACTAGCGGGCGGACCGCAGAGACCCAGTACTTC.

The rearrangement joins TRBV27 to TRBJ2-3; unclear D gene. V lost 2 bases and J lost 0, with 6 bases in between. The germline V gene encodes CDR1 MNHEY and CDR2 SMNVEV (reference sequence). The CDR3 spans 14 residues. For the CDR3, the DNA is TGTGCCAGCAGTTTAGCGGATAGCACAGATACGCAGTATTTT. Translation: CASSLADSTDTQYF.

The genes are TRBV18 and TRBJ1-2, with D hard to call. Germline V CDR1 and CDR2: KGHSH, LQKENI. The germline V and J ends were trimmed by 0 bases and 5 bases, with 13 bases remaining between them. There are 15 residues in the CDR3. In DNA form, the CDR3 reads TGTGCCAGCTCACCACCGGAGGCAGCGGGATATGGCTACACCTTC. Its protein is CASSPPEAAGYGYTF.

J is TRBJ2-5 and V is TRBV20-1; unclear D gene. From germline, CDR1 is DFQATT and CDR2 SNEGSKA (reference sequence). V dropped 3 bases and J dropped 1 base, with 6 bases sitting between them. The CDR3 is 12 amino acids. CDR3 bases: TGCAGTGCTAGTTACAGCCAAGAGACCCAGTACTTC. Translated, it gives CSASYSQETQYF.

This clone has just a few counts. The chain is built from TRBV3-1 (or the pseudogene TRBV3-2) and TRBJ1-2; 7 bases are a match to TRBD1. The CDR3 covers 14 residues. CDR1 is LGHDT and CDR2 is YNNKEL in the germline V gene (reference sequence). After removal of 4 bases from V and 5 bases from J, the junction contained 7 bases not matched to a gene. The CDR3 DNA reads as TGTGCCAGCAGCCGAACCGGGACAGAATATGGCTACACCTTC. As protein: CASSRTGTEYGYTF.

The V and J genes are TRBV24-1 and TRBJ2-5; D is perhaps TRBD2 (5 bases). This CDR3 spans 15 amino acids. Germline assignment: CDR1 KGHDR and CDR2 SFDVKD. V shed 0 bases and J shed 3 bases, with 10 bases lying between them. The CDR3: CATSDLRLGKETQYF. For the CDR3, the DNA is TGTGCCACCAGTGATTTGCGGCTCGGGAAAGAGACCCAGTACTTC.

This clone was picked up a small number of times. The chain carries TRBV5-6 and TRBJ2-1; 11 nucleotides align to TRBD2. The junction had 6 bases not matched to a gene; V was cut back by 0 bases and J by 4 bases. This CDR3 is 17 amino acids long. Germline V gene data show CDR1 as SGHDT and CDR2 as YYEEEE. CDR3 sequence reads: CASSLAASGRIYNEQFF. The CDR3 nucleotides read TGTGCCAGCAGCTTGGCGGCTAGCGGGAGGATTTACAATGAGCAGTTCTTC.

The sample holds a few counts of this clone. The rearrangement uses TRBV6-5 and TRBJ2-5; TRBD2 matches at 7 bases. Germline CDR1 and CDR2: MNHEY and SVGAGI. V trimming: 3 bases; J trimming: 1 base; junction bases outside the gene matches: 8. The length of the CDR3 is 16 residues. The CDR3 reads CASSYLGGISQETQYF. The CDR3 DNA is TGTGCCAGCAGTTATTTGGGGGGGATTTCCCAAGAGACCCAGTACTTC.

The chain uses TRBV30 and TRBJ2-1, with 8 bases matching TRBD1. CDR3 length: 14 amino acids. Trimming at V came to 7 bases and at J to 3 bases, leaving 8 bases not matched to a gene. Germline V gene lookup returns CDR1 GTSNPN and CDR2 SVGIG (reference sequence). CDR3 in amino acids: CASRGTGHYNEQFF. CDR3 in DNA: TGTGCCTCTAGGGGGACAGGACACTACAATGAGCAGTTCTTC.

The gene calls are TRBV7-6 and TRBJ2-7, with 10 positions matching TRBD1. There are 14 residues in the CDR3. Germline V gives CDR1 SGHVS, CDR2 FNYEAQ. Germline trimming cut 5 bases from V and 4 bases from J; bases unmatched to any gene: 5. The CDR3 loop is CASSQGQGVYEQYF. The CDR3 DNA is TGTGCCAGCAGCCAAGGACAGGGGGTATACGAGCAGTACTTC.

The rearrangement uses TRBV13 and TRBJ2-7; 10 nucleotides match TRBD2. CDR1 is PRHDT and CDR2 is FYEKMQ in the germline V gene (reference sequence). J lost 5 bases, V lost 6 bases, and 7 bases had no gene match. The CDR3 runs 14 residues. CDR3 bases: TGTGCCAGCAGGATTCTAGCGGGAGTCAACGAGCAGTACTTC. It yields the protein CASRILAGVNEQYF.

The chain joins TRBV7-2 to TRBJ1-2; D perhaps matches TRBD1 (6 bases). This CDR3 spans 16 amino acids. CDR1 and CDR2 from the germline V gene are SGHTA and FQGNSA. Trimming stripped 0 bases from V and 7 bases from J, with 18 bases between. The CDR3, as DNA: TGTGCCAGCAGCTTAGCCCAGACAGGTCTCTTCCGTGGCTACACCTTC. Protein: CASSLAQTGLFRGYTF.

This clone was counted between two and nine times. This chain links TRBV7-9 with TRBJ1-2; no clear D. The CDR3 extends over 11 amino acids. CDR1 SEHNR and CDR2 FQNEAQ come from the germline V gene (reference sequence). The germline V and J ends were trimmed by 8 bases and 8 bases, with 12 bases remaining between them. The CDR3: CASGSGRGYTF. The CDR3 nucleotides are TGTGCCAGCGGGTCCGGGAGGGGCTACACCTTC.

The chain employs TRBV6-5 and TRBJ1-6; D ambiguous. V was trimmed by 8 bases and J by 0 bases, leaving 8 bases between them. The CDR3 is made up of 14 amino acids. Germline CDR1 MNHEY, CDR2 SVGAGI. This CDR3 reads CASSPSSYNSPLHF. The CDR3 DNA reads as TGTGCCAGCTCCCCCAGCTCCTATAATTCACCCCTCCACTTT.

The chain couples TRBV27 to TRBJ2-1, with 9 bases that match TRBD2. J lost 1 base, V lost 6 bases, and 10 bases had no gene match. The CDR3 length is 17 residues. Germline V lookup: CDR1 MNHEY, CDR2 SMNVEV (reference sequence). The CDR3 bases are TGTGCCAGCAGCCGCGGGGCGGGAGGGCCGTCCTACAATGAGCAGTTCTTC. Protein product: CASSRGAGGPSYNEQFF.

This chain uses TRBV28 with TRBJ2-6; the D gene is possibly TRBD2 (5 bases). Trimming took 8 bases from V and 2 from J, leaving 13 bases between them. CDR1 is MDHEN and CDR2 is SYDVKM in the germline V gene. The CDR3 extends over 15 amino acids. In DNA, the CDR3 is TGTGCCAGCTGGAGGAGAGGGACTGGGGCCAACGTCCTGACTTTC. Protein: CASWRRGTGANVLTF.

The chain links TRBV20-1 to TRBJ1-4, with 7 bases identical to TRBD1. V shed 3 bases and J 7 bases; nucleotides not matched to a gene: 11. This CDR3 is built from 15 residues. Per the germline V gene, CDR1 is DFQATT and CDR2 is SNEGSKA (reference sequence). The CDR3 here is CSASLLRDRVEKLFF. CDR3 nucleotides: TGCAGTGCTAGTTTGCTTAGGGACAGAGTTGAAAAACTGTTTTTT.

This clone was seen a few times. J is TRBJ1-6 and V is TRBV2; TRBD1 agrees at 7 bases. The trim removed 6 bases at V and 3 bases at J, leaving 5 bases unmatched. Per germline, CDR1 SNHLY and CDR2 FYNNEI. The CDR3 sequence is 15 residues long. CDR3 coding DNA: TGTGCCAGCAGCACCAGACAGGGCTATAATTCACCCCTCCACTTT. Translation gives CASSTRQGYNSPLHF.

For the CDR3, the DNA is TGTGCCAGTAAGGTGTCTAGCGGAGGGTTAGGTGAGCAGTTCTTC. Translation gives CASKVSSGGLGEQFF. This sequence joins TRBV19 and TRBJ2-1; 7 positions agree with TRBD2. CDR1 and CDR2 (germline): LNHDA, SQIVND (reference sequence). The CDR3 runs to 15 residues. J was trimmed by 9 bases and V by 7 bases; bases with no gene match: 15. Supplemented by reference TRBV19 and TRBJ2-1, the full variable domain reads DGGITQSPKYLFRKEGQNVTLSCEQNLNHDAMYWYRQDPGQGLRLIYYSQIVNDFQKGDIAEGYSVSREKKESFPLTVTSAQKNPTAFYLCASKVSSGGLGEQFFGPGTRLTVL.

This chain uses TRBV28 with TRBJ2-1; TRBD1 agrees at 8 bases. Germline assignment: CDR1 MDHEN and CDR2 SYDVKM. The CDR3 runs 16 residues. With 2 bases clipped from V and 2 bases from J, the junction kept 5 bases outside the gene matches. The CDR3, as DNA: TGTGCCAGCAGTTTAGGTCGGACAGGGCCCTACAATGAGCAGTTCTTC. It encodes CASSLGRTGPYNEQFF. Looking up the rest from reference TRBV28 and TRBJ2-1 gives the full variable domain: DVKVTQSSRYLVKRTGEKVFLECVQDMDHENMFWYRQDPGLGLRLIYFSYDVKMKEKGDIPEGYSVSREKKERFSLILESASTNQTSMYLCASSLGRTGPYNEQFFGPGTRLTVL.

The chain uses TRBV5-4 and TRBJ1-4; tentatively, D is TRBD1 (6 bases). Trimming removed 4 bases from V and 6 bases from J, with 16 bases in between. Germline loops: CDR1 SGHNT, CDR2 YYREEE (reference sequence). The CDR3 loop spans 15 amino acids. The CDR3 protein is CASSPDVGGDEKLFF. The CDR3 DNA is TGTGCCAGCAGCCCCGATGTAGGGGGGGATGAAAAACTGTTTTTT.

The V call is TRBV28, the J call TRBJ1-3; the match to TRBD1 covers 7 bases. Germline assignment: CDR1 MDHEN and CDR2 SYDVKM. The CDR3 is 15 residues long. V lost 4 bases to trimming and J lost 0 bases; unmatched junction nucleotides: 3. The CDR3 sequence: CASSSGTASGNTIYF. The CDR3 nucleotides are TGTGCCAGCAGTTCGGGGACAGCCTCTGGAAACACCATATATTTT.

This chain uses TRBV15 with TRBJ1-1; possibly TRBD1 for D (5 bases). This CDR3 is built from 13 residues. CDR1 and CDR2 (germline): LNHNV, YYDKDF (reference sequence). Trimming took off 0 bases at V and 8 bases at J, with 10 bases between the two ends. CDR3 nucleotides: TGTGCCACCAGCAGAGACTTCCAGGGCGAAGCTTTCTTT. It encodes CATSRDFQGEAFF.